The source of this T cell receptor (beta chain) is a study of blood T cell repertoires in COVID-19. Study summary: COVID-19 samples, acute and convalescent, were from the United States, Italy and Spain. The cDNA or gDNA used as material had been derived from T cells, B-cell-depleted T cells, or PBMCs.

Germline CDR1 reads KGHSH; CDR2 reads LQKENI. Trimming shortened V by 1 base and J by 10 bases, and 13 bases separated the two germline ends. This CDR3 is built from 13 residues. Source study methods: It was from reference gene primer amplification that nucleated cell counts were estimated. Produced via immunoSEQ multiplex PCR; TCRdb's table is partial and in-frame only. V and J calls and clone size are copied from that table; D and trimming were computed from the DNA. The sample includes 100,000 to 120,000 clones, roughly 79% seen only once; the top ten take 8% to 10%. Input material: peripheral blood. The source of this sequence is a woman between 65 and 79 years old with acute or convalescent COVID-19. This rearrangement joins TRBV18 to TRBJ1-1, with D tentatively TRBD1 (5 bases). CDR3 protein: CASSPRGVTAAFF. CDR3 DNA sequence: TGTGCCAGCTCACCACGGGGGGTTACGGCAGCTTTCTTT.